The 26 T cell receptor beta chains below come from one sample, sequenced in a study of neurological immune-mediated disorders. TCRdb recomputed calls from the 5' RACE reads with MiXCR, one row per CDR3 protein. The table lists approximately 48,000 distinct CDR3 sequences, about a tenth of them singletons. The sequenced material came from PBMCs. The receptor set was obtained from a man aged 65-85 years with HTLV-1-associated myelopathy (HAM/TSP).

This clonotype was found many times. This chain links TRBV12-3 or TRBV12-4 with TRBJ1-2; unclear D gene. V was cut by 5 bases and J by 0 bases, with 7 bases left in between. This CDR3 has 13 amino acids. CDR3 DNA: TGTGCCAGCAGTAGGAACGCTAACTATGGCTACACCTTC. As protein: CASSRNANYGYTF.

This clonotype was counted many times. The CDR3 reads CASSLAPGQYYPEAFF. In DNA, the CDR3 is TGTGCCAGCAGCTTAGCCCCGGGACAATATTATCCTGAAGCTTTCTTT. The V gene is TRBV7-2, the J gene TRBJ1-1, with a possible D match to TRBD1 (6 bases). The germline CDR1 and CDR2 sequences are SGHTA and FQGNSA. Trimming removed 0 bases at V and 6 bases at J, with 17 bases between. The CDR3 has 16 residues.

This clonotype has ten or more counts. The J gene is TRBJ2-7, the V gene TRBV27; D might be TRBD1 (5 bases). Germline CDR1 is MNHEY and CDR2 is SMNVEV (reference sequence). The V end was cut by 0 bases, the J end by 3 bases, with 12 bases between. The CDR3 runs to 15 residues. The CDR3 sequence: CASSLSLGQGYEQYF. CDR3 sequence (DNA): TGTGCCAGCAGTTTATCGTTGGGGCAGGGCTACGAGCAGTACTTC.

The table lists this clonotype with many counts. The chain uses TRBV10-3 and TRBJ2-7; tentative D call: TRBD2 (5 bases). With 4 bases removed from V and 7 bases from J, the gap between germline ends came to 8 bases. The CDR3 length is 11 residues. Per germline, CDR1 ENHRY and CDR2 SYGVKD. In DNA, the CDR3 is TGTGCCATCAGTGCGGGGAAGGAGCAGTACTTC. It codes for CAISAGKEQYF.

In this sample, this clonotype turned up many times. The chain employs TRBV29-1 and TRBJ1-5, with D possibly matching TRBD1 (5 bases). V lost 4 bases to trimming and J lost 7 bases, with 14 bases between them. Germline assignment: CDR1 SQVTM and CDR2 ANQGSEA. The CDR3 consists of 13 residues. In DNA form, the CDR3 reads TGCAGCGTTGCTTCAGGGTGGGACCAGCCCCAGCATTTT. It encodes CSVASGWDQPQHF.

The chain employs TRBV7-3 and TRBJ2-5; the D gene could be TRBD1 or TRBD2 (7 bases each). The CDR3 spans 16 residues. The ends were cut back, 5 bases at V and 5 bases at J, with 21 bases in the middle. In germline, CDR1 is SGHTA, CDR2 FQGTGA. The CDR3 DNA sequence: TGTGCCAGCAGCCGACTAGGGGGCGCGGGAGCTGAGACCCAGTACTTC. Its protein is CASSRLGGAGAETQYF.

There are many counts of this clonotype. V is TRBV3-1 and J is TRBJ2-1, with D possibly TRBD1 on 5 matching bases. Germline CDR1 reads LGHDT; CDR2 reads YNNKEL (reference sequence). This CDR3 is 12 amino acids long. Deletions cut 2 bases from V and 8 bases from J, with 7 bases between. The CDR3 region has the DNA TGTGCCAGCAGCCAATGGGGCTATGAGCAGTTCTTC. Its protein is CASSQWGYEQFF.

This clonotype was counted many times. The chain links TRBV20-1 to TRBJ2-3; 12 positions agree with TRBD2. Germline V gives CDR1 DFQATT, CDR2 SNEGSKA (reference sequence). V was clipped by 3 bases and J by 6 bases; unmatched bases: 4. CDR3 length equals 14 residues. CDR3 region: CSARTSGSGDTQYF. The CDR3, as DNA: TGCAGTGCTAGGACTAGCGGGAGTGGTGATACGCAGTATTTT.

The chain carries TRBV3-1 and TRBJ2-2; D may be TRBD2 (5 bases). The CDR3 spans 13 residues. Trimming removed 7 bases at V and 7 bases at J, with 13 bases between. Germline CDR1 and CDR2: LGHDT and YNNKEL (reference sequence). The CDR3 DNA is TGTGCCAGCATTTCATCAGGAGGCGGGGAGCTGTTTTTT. Residues: CASISSGGGELFF.

V gene TRBV5-1 combines with J gene TRBJ1-1; no definite D call. V was trimmed by 7 bases and J by 0 bases, leaving 13 bases between them. This CDR3 contains 14 residues. From germline, CDR1 is SGHRS and CDR2 YFSETQ. CDR3 region: CASGSRIMNTEAFF. CDR3 coding DNA: TGCGCCAGCGGATCACGGATAATGAACACTGAAGCTTTCTTT.

Many counts were recorded for this clonotype. The rearrangement joins TRBV10-3 to TRBJ1-6; D possibly corresponds to TRBD1 (6 bases). Deletions cut 4 bases from V and 8 bases from J, with 15 bases between. Germline values: CDR1 ENHRY, CDR2 SYGVKD. There are 15 residues in the CDR3. The CDR3 sequence: CAISGRGARDSPLHF. The CDR3 region has the DNA TGTGCCATCAGTGGCCGGGGGGCTAGGGATTCACCCCTCCACTTT.

This clonotype was detected ten times or more. The gene calls are TRBV5-1 and TRBJ2-7; D possibly corresponds to TRBD1 (6 bases). Germline values: CDR1 SGHRS, CDR2 YFSETQ. V was clipped by 4 bases and J by 3 bases, with 11 bases between them. The CDR3 is 13 amino acids. CDR3 in amino acids: CASSVDRYYEQYF. The CDR3 DNA follows: TGCGCCAGCAGCGTGGACAGATACTACGAGCAGTACTTC.

This clonotype was picked up many times. This chain joins TRBV29-1 and TRBJ1-1; D is undetermined. The CDR3 spans 13 residues. The V end lost 7 bases, the J end lost 2 bases, and 14 bases lay between the germline ends. Per germline, CDR1 SQVTM and CDR2 ANQGSEA. Here the CDR3 reads CSAFPGLNTEAFF. The CDR3 DNA reads TGCAGCGCCTTTCCCGGGCTAAACACTGAAGCTTTCTTT.

This clonotype has a count of ten or more. This CDR3 reads CATSFLADSGELFF. CDR3 nucleotides: TGTGCCACATCTTTCTTAGCGGACTCCGGGGAGCTGTTTTTT. The rearrangement links TRBV19 to TRBJ2-2, with D tentatively TRBD2 (6 bases). V lost 10 bases and J lost 6, with 18 bases in between. Germline lookup yields CDR1 LNHDA and CDR2 SQIVND (reference sequence). The CDR3 length is 14 residues.

This clonotype has a count of ten or more. The gene calls are TRBV10-3 and TRBJ2-3, with a possible D match to TRBD2 (5 bases). This CDR3 has 15 residues. The germline V gene encodes CDR1 ENHRY and CDR2 SYGVKD. V lost 4 bases and J 1 base, leaving 12 bases between the germline ends. CDR3 protein: CAISVSGSGTDTQYF. The CDR3 DNA is TGTGCCATCAGTGTATCGGGGAGTGGCACAGATACGCAGTATTTT.

The rearrangement joins TRBV4-1 to TRBJ2-7; D is perhaps TRBD2 (7 bases). V lost 1 base, J lost 5 bases, and 18 bases lay in between. Germline CDR1 and CDR2: MGHRA and YSYEKL. The CDR3 sequence is 16 residues long. The CDR3 bases are TGCGCCAGCAGCCAAGGCGGGGGCCGAAATGTCGACGAGCAGTACTTC. Amino acids: CASSQGGGRNVDEQYF.

This clonotype was seen repeatedly, ten times or more. The chain couples TRBV6-4 to TRBJ2-1; 9 nucleotides match TRBD2. The CDR3 length is 15 residues. Germline assignment: CDR1 MRHNA and CDR2 SNTAGT. The V and J ends lost 2 bases and 4 bases, in that order; junction bases with no gene match: 3. CDR3 nucleotides: TGTGCCAGCAGTGACGGGACTAGCCTATACAATGAGCAGTTCTTC. Protein: CASSDGTSLYNEQFF.

This clonotype was seen ten or more times. V gene TRBV28 combines with J gene TRBJ1-2, with 7 bases matching TRBD1. The V and J ends lost 8 bases and 2 bases, in that order; junction bases with no gene match: 8. Germline assignment: CDR1 MDHEN and CDR2 SYDVKM. The CDR3 has 14 amino acids. This CDR3 is CASRQGAGNYGYTF. In DNA form, the CDR3 reads TGTGCCAGCCGACAGGGCGCGGGAAACTATGGCTACACCTTC.

V usage is TRBV27 and J usage is TRBJ2-1; 7 nucleotides line up with TRBD1. Unmatched junction bases numbered 21, after V lost 6 bases and J lost 16 bases. CDR1 and CDR2 from the germline V gene are MNHEY and SMNVEV (reference sequence). The CDR3 is 15 amino acids. The CDR3 protein is CASRLGGSSYNENFF. CDR3 in DNA: TGTGCCAGCAGATTAGGGGGCAGCTCCTACAATGAGAACTTCTTC.

At least ten counts were recorded for this clonotype. This CDR3 is CAISVKTGGSEQYF. DNA of the CDR3: TGTGCCATCAGTGTTAAGACAGGGGGGAGCGAGCAGTACTTC. This chain uses TRBV10-3 with TRBJ2-7; TRBD1 matches 9 bases. The CDR3 runs 14 residues. In germline, CDR1 is ENHRY, CDR2 SYGVKD. V dropped 4 bases and J dropped 6; count of bases not matched to a gene: 7.

This clonotype has a count of ten or more. The chain is built from TRBV7-6 and TRBJ2-2; no definite D call. The CDR3 extends over 12 amino acids. Germline loops: CDR1 SGHVS, CDR2 FNYEAQ. The V end lost 3 bases, the J end lost 9 bases, and 8 bases lay between the germline ends. CDR3 amino acids: CASSLNPRELFF. The CDR3 DNA sequence: TGTGCCAGCAGCTTGAATCCCCGGGAGCTGTTTTTT. Full variable domain (missing parts from reference TRBV7-6 and TRBJ2-2): GAGVSQSPRYKVTKRGQDVALRCDPISGHVSLYWYRQALGQGPEFLTYFNYEAQQDKSGLPNDRFSAERPEGSISTLTIQRTEQRDSAMYRCASSLNPRELFFGEGSRLTVL.

This clonotype was picked up many times. This chain links TRBV28 with TRBJ2-1; 9 positions match TRBD2. This CDR3 spans 16 amino acids. Germline-derived CDR1 and CDR2 are MDHEN and SYDVKM. Trimming at V came to 4 bases and at J to 7 bases, leaving 11 bases not matched to a gene. The CDR3 DNA follows: TGTGCCAGCAGTTCTCATAGCGGGAGCGCCGTAAATGAGCAGTTCTTC. Translating it yields CASSSHSGSAVNEQFF.

This clonotype was detected only once. The rearrangement links TRBV10-1 to TRBJ1-6; D is unresolved. The CDR3 is 16 residues long. The V gene's germline CDR1 is WNHNN and CDR2 SYGVQD (reference sequence). The germline V and J ends were trimmed by 6 bases and 3 bases, with 15 bases remaining between them. The CDR3 nucleotides read TGCGCCAGCAGCTTTGAGCCCGCAGACTATAATTCACCCCTCCACTTT. Protein sequence: CASSFEPADYNSPLHF.

In its sample, this clonotype was seen many times. V gene TRBV4-2 combines with J gene TRBJ1-2, with a weak D call TRBD1 (5 bases). Germline V gene sequence: CDR1 LGHNA, CDR2 YNFKEQ. Trimming took off 1 base at V and 7 bases at J, with 16 bases between the two ends. The CDR3 contains 15 residues. Here the CDR3 reads CASSQVETGGVGYTF. The CDR3 bases are TGTGCCAGCAGCCAAGTTGAAACCGGGGGGGTTGGCTACACCTTC.

As regards this clonotype: This may come from a read error, since a much larger clone is one base off. V is TRBV5-1 and J is TRBJ2-6; possible D gene TRBD1, 5 bases. The CDR3 spans 18 residues. V was shortened by 3 bases and J by 2 bases, with 18 bases between the two germline ends. The germline V gene encodes CDR1 SGHRS and CDR2 YFSETQ. In DNA form, the CDR3 reads TGCGCCAGCAGCTCCGACAGTGGGCGCGGAGCTGGGGCCAACGTCCTGACTTTC. Translated: CASSSDSGRGAGANVLTF.

This clonotype was recorded at least ten times. This CDR3 reads CASSFPLTSGRASEQYF. The CDR3 DNA reads as TGTGCCAGCAGCTTTCCCCTCACTAGCGGGAGGGCCAGTGAGCAGTACTTC. V and J are TRBV5-6 and TRBJ2-7; 13 bases map to TRBD2. Germline V CDR1 and CDR2: SGHDT, YYEEEE. The CDR3 runs 17 residues. After removal of 2 bases from V and 7 bases from J, the junction contained 12 bases not matched to a gene.